This passage covers 27 T cell receptor beta chains from one sample sequenced in a study of blood T cell repertoires in COVID-19. Clones were sequenced by immunoSEQ multiplex PCR, and TCRdb holds only the in-frame ones, with some missing. The sample lists under 250,000 clones, about 82% occurring once. What was sequenced was peripheral blood. The origin of the receptors is a woman in her 70s with COVID-19, enrolled during active disease.

The count of this clone is one. The rearrangement joins TRBV6-1 to TRBJ1-2; D is unclear. The V gene's germline CDR1 is MNHNS and CDR2 SASEGT. The CDR3 sequence is 15 residues long. V dropped 2 bases and J dropped 0 bases, with 10 bases sitting between them. The CDR3 DNA reads TGTGCCAGCAGTGAATTTTACAAGACTAACTATGGCTACACCTTC. Its translation is CASSEFYKTNYGYTF.

This rearrangement joins TRBV18 to TRBJ1-6; possibly TRBD1 for D (6 bases). Trimming removed 3 bases from V and 6 bases from J, with 12 bases in between. CDR1 is KGHSH and CDR2 is LQKENI in the germline V gene. The CDR3 has 15 amino acids. CDR3 in DNA: TGTGCCAGCTCACCCGGTAGGACAGCTAATTCACCCCTCCACTTT. It yields the protein CASSPGRTANSPLHF.

The chain joins TRBV12-5 to TRBJ2-5; D remains unclear. V lost 3 bases to trimming and J lost 3 bases, with 8 bases between them. Looked up from germline, CDR1 is LGHNT and CDR2 is FRNRAP. The CDR3 is made up of 13 amino acids. CDR3 amino acids: CASGLGVEETQYF. The CDR3 coding sequence is TGTGCTAGTGGTTTAGGAGTGGAAGAGACCCAGTACTTC.

This sequence joins TRBV9 and TRBJ1-1, with 8 bases that match TRBD1. The CDR3 runs 15 residues. Trimming at V came to 5 bases and at J to 0 bases, leaving 6 bases not matched to a gene. The germline gives CDR1 SGDLS, CDR2 YYNGEE. The CDR3 loop reads CASRAGTGLNTEAFF. CDR3 bases: TGTGCCAGCAGGGCCGGGACAGGCCTGAACACTGAAGCTTTCTTT.

This chain links TRBV15 with TRBJ2-7; tentative D call: TRBD2 (5 bases). The CDR3 sequence is 13 residues long. V was trimmed by 5 bases and J by 6 bases, leaving 14 bases between them. CDR1 LNHNV and CDR2 YYDKDF come from the germline V gene (reference sequence). In DNA form, the CDR3 reads TGTGCCACCAGCTTATCTTTAAGCGGCGAGCAGTACTTC. Its protein is CATSLSLSGEQYF.

The J gene is TRBJ2-2, the V gene TRBV7-8; weak D call: TRBD1 (6 bases). V lost 4 bases and J lost 6, with 18 bases in between. Germline CDR1 and CDR2: SGHVS and FQNEAQ. CDR3 size: 16 residues. DNA for the CDR3: TGTGCCAGCAGCTGGTTTTCGGGGACATACGCCGGGGAGCTGTTTTTT. Translating gives CASSWFSGTYAGELFF.

V gene TRBV6-4 combines with J gene TRBJ2-5; 9 bases match TRBD1. The CDR3 extends over 15 amino acids. Germline-derived CDR1 and CDR2 are MRHNA and SNTAGT. V shed 5 bases, J shed 3 bases, and the junction held 7 bases outside the gene matches. CDR3 sequence reads: CASSPGTGREETQYF. DNA for the CDR3: TGTGCCAGCAGTCCCGGGACAGGGCGGGAAGAGACCCAGTACTTC.

V is TRBV9 and J is TRBJ1-1, with TRBD1 identical over 10 bases. The CDR3 is 15 residues long. Germline V gene data show CDR1 as SGDLS and CDR2 as YYNGEE. After removal of 4 bases from V and 8 bases from J, the junction contained 11 bases not matched to a gene. The CDR3 nucleotides read TGTGCCAGCAGCCAGTCCGGGACAGGGGTCTCCGAAGCTTTCTTT. Encoded protein: CASSQSGTGVSEAFF.

The V call is TRBV11-3, the J call TRBJ1-2, with D tentatively TRBD1 (6 bases). The germline V and J ends were trimmed by 5 bases and 8 bases, with 18 bases remaining between them. The CDR3 is 14 amino acids. Germline V gene lookup returns CDR1 SGHNT and CDR2 YENEEA. In DNA, the CDR3 is TGTGCCAGCAGCCTAACCCACAGGGATCGGGGCTACACCTTC. This translates into CASSLTHRDRGYTF.

CDR3 nucleotides: TGCGCCAGCAGCTTGGCGGTAGGGGATGCCTATGGCTACACCTTC. Translated: CASSLAVGDAYGYTF. The rearrangement links TRBV5-1 to TRBJ1-2; tentatively, D is TRBD1 (5 bases). Per the germline V gene, CDR1 is SGHRS and CDR2 is YFSETQ. The V end lost 0 bases, the J end lost 4 bases, and 13 bases lay between the germline ends. The CDR3 length is 15 residues.

This chain uses TRBV9 with TRBJ2-2; D is unclear. This CDR3 is 14 amino acids long. CDR1 is SGDLS, CDR2 YYNGEE, per germline. V was trimmed by 2 bases and J by 1 base, leaving 6 bases between them. The CDR3 is CASSVGRNTGELFF. For the CDR3, the DNA is TGTGCCAGCAGCGTTGGCCGGAACACCGGGGAGCTGTTTTTT. Looking up the rest from reference TRBV9 and TRBJ2-2 gives the full variable domain: DSGVTQTPKHLITATGQRVTLRCSPRSGDLSVYWYQQSLDQGLQFLIQYYNGEERAKGNILERFSAQQFPDLHSELNLSSLELGDSALYFCASSVGRNTGELFFGEGSRLTVL.

The chain is built from TRBV4-2 and TRBJ2-7; no clear D gene. With 0 bases removed from V and 9 bases from J, the gap between germline ends came to 12 bases. CDR3 length: 13 residues. Germline V CDR1 and CDR2: LGHNA, YNFKEQ. The CDR3 DNA sequence: TGTGCCAGCAGCCAAGATTTGTTGGCAGGGCAGTACTTC. Protein: CASSQDLLAGQYF.

This chain connects TRBV7-9 to TRBJ2-7; possible D gene TRBD2, 7 bases. Per the germline V gene, CDR1 is SEHNR and CDR2 is FQNEAQ (reference sequence). V gave up 3 bases and J gave up 5 bases, with 11 bases separating them. The CDR3 runs 13 residues. In DNA, the CDR3 is TGTGCCAGCAGCTTGGGGGGGCTAGACGAGCAGTACTTC. This translates into CASSLGGLDEQYF. Full variable domain (outside the CDR3, taken from reference TRBV7-9 and TRBJ2-7): DTGVSQNPRHKITKRGQNVTFRCDPISEHNRLYWYRQTLGQGPEFLTYFQNEAQLEKSRLLSDRFSAERPKGSFSTLEIQRTEQGDSAMYLCASSLGGLDEQYFGPGTRLTVT.

The chain links TRBV7-8 to TRBJ2-3; 9 bases are a match to TRBD1. Germline trimming cut 5 bases from V and 5 bases from J; bases unmatched to any gene: 11. Germline CDR1 SGHVS, CDR2 FQNEAQ. The CDR3 contains 16 residues. CDR3: CASSRGRTGVEDTQYF. As DNA, the CDR3 is TGTGCCAGCAGCCGCGGCCGGACAGGGGTTGAAGATACGCAGTATTTT.

The chain uses TRBV7-8 and TRBJ2-1, with D hard to call. The germline V gene has CDR1 SGHVS and CDR2 FQNEAQ. Trimming took off 4 bases at V and 5 bases at J, with 6 bases between the two ends. This CDR3 has 12 amino acids. The CDR3 region is CASSSRDNEQFF. CDR3 in DNA: TGTGCCAGCAGCTCCCGGGACAATGAGCAGTTCTTC.

The J gene is TRBJ1-1, the V gene TRBV7-2; 7 bases are shared with TRBD1. The CDR3 has 15 residues. V was clipped by 1 base and J by 8 bases; unmatched bases: 10. Germline assignment: CDR1 SGHTA and CDR2 FQGNSA. Written as DNA, the CDR3 is TGTGCCAGCAGCTTAGTCGGAGGGGGCGTCAAGGAAGCTTTCTTT. Amino acid sequence: CASSLVGGGVKEAFF. Using reference TRBV7-2 and TRBJ1-1 for the parts outside the CDR3, the full variable domain is GAGVSQSPSNKVTEKGKDVELRCDPISGHTALYWYRQSLGQGLEFLIYFQGNSAPDKSGLPSDRFSAERTGGSVSTLTIQRTQQEDSAVYLCASSLVGGGVKEAFFGQGTRLTVV.

The chain has TRBV11-1 and TRBJ2-7; D not certain. Germline V gene sequence: CDR1 SGHAT, CDR2 FQDESV (reference sequence). Between the trimmed V and J ends, which lost 1 base and 6 bases, there was a span of 16 bases. This CDR3 is built from 15 residues. CDR3 nucleotide sequence: TGTGCCAGCAGCTTAGAAGGAGTTCTCCCGGGCGAGCAGTACTTC. This translates into CASSLEGVLPGEQYF.

The V gene is TRBV4-2, the J gene TRBJ2-2, with a possible D match to TRBD1 (5 bases). The CDR3 runs to 15 residues. Germline assignment: CDR1 LGHNA and CDR2 YNFKEQ. V shed 1 base and J shed 6 bases, with 12 bases lying between them. The CDR3 here is CASSQGRQGAGELFF. The CDR3 DNA is TGTGCCAGCAGCCAAGGTCGGCAGGGCGCCGGGGAGCTGTTTTTT.

V usage is TRBV7-8 and J usage is TRBJ2-1; 11 nucleotides align to TRBD2. The germline CDR1 and CDR2 sequences are SGHVS and FQNEAQ. The CDR3 is made up of 16 amino acids. V lost 5 bases and J lost 2; bases outside the gene matches: 5. The CDR3, as DNA: TGTGCCAGCAGCGCTGAACTAGCGGGAGCCTACAATGAGCAGTTCTTC. It specifies CASSAELAGAYNEQFF.

The V and J genes are TRBV11-3 and TRBJ1-2, with 11 bases that match TRBD1. The CDR3 is 15 residues long. The V gene end was trimmed by 5 bases and the J gene end by 7 bases; junction bases not matched to a gene: 9. Germline assignment: CDR1 SGHNT and CDR2 YENEEA. The CDR3: CASSKDRGLLPGYTF. The CDR3 nucleotides are TGTGCCAGCAGCAAGGACAGGGGGCTTCTTCCTGGCTACACCTTC. The whole variable domain, filled in from reference TRBV11-3 and TRBJ1-2, reads EAGVVQSPRYKIIEKKQPVAFWCNPISGHNTLYWYLQNLGQGPELLIRYENEEAVDDSQLPKDRFSAERLKGVDSTLKIQPAELGDSAVYLCASSKDRGLLPGYTFGSGTRLTVV.

The V call is TRBV7-9, the J call TRBJ2-3, with 9 positions matching TRBD1. The germline CDR1 and CDR2 sequences are SEHNR and FQNEAQ (reference sequence). V gave up 5 bases and J gave up 1 base; unmatched junction bases: 4. CDR3 length equals 15 residues. The DNA for the CDR3 is TGTGCCAGCAGCGCAACAGGGGGCGGCACAGATACGCAGTATTTT. This gives the protein CASSATGGGTDTQYF.

The gene calls are TRBV2 and TRBJ1-2, with TRBD1 identical over 10 bases. CDR1 is SNHLY, CDR2 FYNNEI, per germline. The junction had 3 bases not matched to a gene; V was cut back by 4 bases and J by 4 bases. The CDR3 has 14 amino acids. As DNA, the CDR3 is TGTGCCAGCAGTGGGACAGGGGGGATCTATGGCTACACCTTC. It specifies CASSGTGGIYGYTF.

This sequence joins TRBV11-3 and TRBJ2-2; 9 positions match TRBD2. The germline CDR1 and CDR2 sequences are SGHNT and YENEEA. The junction had 0 bases not matched to a gene; V was cut back by 1 base and J by 0 bases. The CDR3 extends over 16 amino acids. CDR3 loop: CASSLGTSANTGELFF. Here the CDR3 DNA reads TGTGCCAGCAGCTTAGGGACTAGCGCGAACACCGGGGAGCTGTTTTTT.

The chain carries TRBV6-2 or TRBV6-3 and TRBJ2-1; no definite D call. Trimming cost V 2 bases and J 16 bases, with 15 bases left between them. Germline V gives CDR1 MNHEY, CDR2 SVGEGT. The CDR3 runs 12 residues. The CDR3, as DNA: TGTGCCAGCAGTTACGGGCCCCTTGTTAGATTCTTC. Its translation: CASSYGPLVRFF.

This clone was seen a handful of times. The V and J genes are TRBV27 and TRBJ1-2; TRBD1 might be the D (5 bases). The V gene lost 6 bases and the J gene lost 4 bases, with 15 bases spanning the gap. Germline values: CDR1 MNHEY, CDR2 SMNVEV (reference sequence). The CDR3 spans 14 residues. CDR3 in amino acids: CASRSPLDSYGYTF. Written as DNA, the CDR3 is TGTGCCAGCAGATCCCCCCTTGACAGCTATGGCTACACCTTC.

The chain has TRBV23-1 and TRBJ2-1; 8 positions match TRBD1. TRBV23-1 is noted as an ORF with a role that remains uncertain. The V gene end was trimmed by 4 bases and the J gene end by 12 bases; junction bases not matched to a gene: 14. The CDR3 loop spans 15 amino acids. CDR3 DNA sequence: TGCGCCAGCAGTCCCACCAAACCACAAGGACAGGGGCAGTTCTTC. Translated, it gives CASSPTKPQGQGQFF.

This clone was counted once. The rearrangement uses TRBV5-1 and TRBJ1-4; a possible D gene is TRBD1 (6 bases). Trimming left V 2 bases short and J 7 bases short, with 12 bases between. The CDR3 runs 14 residues. The germline V gene has CDR1 SGHRS and CDR2 YFSETQ. CDR3 in amino acids: CASSFGRGREKLFF. The DNA of the CDR3 is TGCGCCAGCAGCTTCGGCAGGGGTCGTGAAAAACTGTTTTTT.